This T cell receptor beta chain was recorded in a study of beta chain features in type 1 diabetes. TCRB transcripts that were expressed got sequenced, as all of the isolated RNA had been reverse transcribed. TCRdb keeps only in-frame clones here, not all; method: immunoSEQ multiplex PCR. The sample shows 900,000 or so clones, 15% to 20% of them seen only once. Regarding this clone: Its antigen remains unidentified.

The study, taken as a whole, reports: TCRB CDR3s from Type 1 diabetes patients were moderately but significantly shorter in all four CD4+ subsets.

Sequenced: naive CD4+ T cells from blood. The clonotype comes from a young woman in good health.

The CDR3 coding sequence is TGTGCCAGCAGTTTAACGGGAGGGGAGGATACGCAGTATTTT. Encoded protein: CASSLTGGEDTQYF. The chain carries TRBV27 and TRBJ2-3; TRBD2 matches at 8 bases. The CDR3 has 14 residues. Germline trimming cut 2 bases from V and 6 bases from J; bases unmatched to any gene: 4. Germline V lookup: CDR1 MNHEY, CDR2 SMNVEV (reference sequence).